What follows are 13 T cell receptor beta chains derived from one specimen sequenced in a study of CD4 T cells in relation to SARS-CoV-2 and coronaviruses. CD4+ T cells from unexposed donors were obtained before the COVID-19 pandemic (2011-2018). Only in-frame clones appear in the TCRdb table, and some are missing; sequencing was by immunoSEQ multiplex PCR. The sample lists 60,000 to 65,000 clones; 85% to 95% were seen once. Sequenced: naive CD4+ T cells from PBMCs. Described subset: naive CD4+ T cells isolated by negative enrichment. The receptors were gathered from a human donor in good health.

The V and J genes are TRBV6-1 and TRBJ2-2, with D possibly matching TRBD2 (6 bases). Germline V gene lookup returns CDR1 MNHNS and CDR2 SASEGT. This CDR3 has 17 amino acids. V was pared by 0 bases and J by 5 bases, with 16 bases between. The CDR3 is CASSEAPAGRKTGELFF. CDR3 DNA: TGTGCCAGCAGTGAAGCGCCCGCAGGGAGGAAGACCGGGGAGCTGTTTTTT.

The chain links TRBV28 to TRBJ2-6, with no clear D. Per the germline V gene, CDR1 is MDHEN and CDR2 is SYDVKM. Trimming shortened V by 5 bases and J by 1 base, and 12 bases separated the two germline ends. CDR3 length equals 16 residues. The CDR3 loop reads CASSPQHPSGANVLTF. CDR3 coding DNA: TGTGCCAGCAGTCCGCAACATCCTTCTGGGGCCAACGTCCTGACTTTC.

The chain uses TRBV15 and TRBJ2-1, with D possibly TRBD1 on 5 matching bases. The V end was cut by 0 bases, the J end by 7 bases, with 13 bases between. This CDR3 has 15 residues. The V gene's germline CDR1 is LNHNV and CDR2 YYDKDF (reference sequence). In DNA form, the CDR3 reads TGTGCCACCAGCAGAGATCGGTCAGGGCTTAATGAGCAGTTCTTC. Protein sequence: CATSRDRSGLNEQFF.

The J gene is TRBJ2-1, the V gene TRBV7-2; 9 nucleotides match TRBD1. V dropped 4 bases and J dropped 5; count of bases not matched to a gene: 9. The CDR3 contains 16 residues. Germline CDR1 is SGHTA and CDR2 is FQGNSA. Written as DNA, the CDR3 is TGTGCCAGCAGCTCGAGGGGTGGGACAGGGAACAATGAGCAGTTCTTC. Translating gives CASSSRGGTGNNEQFF.

The rearrangement links TRBV5-1 to TRBJ2-7; D not resolved. CDR3 length: 13 amino acids. Germline V gene data show CDR1 as SGHRS and CDR2 as YFSETQ. Trimming stripped 4 bases from V and 0 bases from J, with 8 bases between. DNA of the CDR3: TGCGCCAGCAGCCCACGTCCCTCCTACGAGCAGTACTTC. Protein product: CASSPRPSYEQYF. The entire variable domain, with the rest obtained from reference TRBV5-1 and TRBJ2-7, is as follows: KAGVTQTPRYLIKTRGQQVTLSCSPISGHRSVSWYQQTPGQGLQFLFEYFSETQRNKGNFPGRFSGRQFSNSRSEMNVSTLELGDSALYLCASSPRPSYEQYFGPGTRLTVT.

This chain joins TRBV7-3 and TRBJ1-1; maybe TRBD1 (5 bases). V was shortened by 5 bases and J by 5 bases, with 15 bases between the two germline ends. CDR1 SGHTA and CDR2 FQGTGA come from the germline V gene. This CDR3 has 14 residues. In DNA, the CDR3 is TGTGCCAGCAGCCAGCCGGGGCCGAGGACTGAAGCTTTCTTT. Translated, it gives CASSQPGPRTEAFF.

The rearrangement links TRBV28 to TRBJ2-5; 8 bases align to TRBD1. CDR3 size: 18 residues. The junction had 16 bases not matched to a gene; V was cut back by 2 bases and J by 5 bases. Germline V gene data show CDR1 as MDHEN and CDR2 as SYDVKM. Written as DNA, the CDR3 is TGTGCCAGCAGTTTAGGGTCTGGACAGGGCGCTCGGTGGGAGACCCAGTACTTC. It specifies CASSLGSGQGARWETQYF.

This rearrangement joins TRBV5-1 to TRBJ2-3; 13 bases map to TRBD2. Germline loops: CDR1 SGHRS, CDR2 YFSETQ. Trimming removed 4 bases from V and 0 bases from J; junction bases left unmatched: 2. The length of the CDR3 is 16 residues. The chain's CDR3 is CASSKGLAGSTDTQYF. The DNA of the CDR3 is TGCGCCAGCAGCAAGGGACTAGCGGGAAGCACAGATACGCAGTATTTT.

The V call is TRBV27, the J call TRBJ1-6, with D uncertain. V lost 4 bases to trimming and J lost 10 bases, with 14 bases between them. Germline loops: CDR1 MNHEY, CDR2 SMNVEV (reference sequence). The CDR3 has 14 amino acids. This chain's CDR3 is CASSSDTRTSPLHF. For the CDR3, the DNA is TGTGCCAGCAGTTCCGACACTCGGACCTCACCCCTCCACTTT.

The CDR3 spells CATSGTGVTDTQYF. The CDR3 nucleotides read TGTGCCACCAGTGGGACAGGGGTCACAGATACGCAGTATTTT. The rearrangement uses TRBV24-1 and TRBJ2-3, with 9 bases that match TRBD1. With V trimmed by 5 bases and J by 2 bases, 1 base remained unmatched. This CDR3 comprises 14 residues. Germline CDR1 is KGHDR and CDR2 is SFDVKD.

The chain recombines TRBV5-4 with TRBJ2-3; 9 bases are a match to TRBD2. The CDR3 is made up of 16 amino acids. Looked up from germline, CDR1 is SGHNT and CDR2 is YYREEE (reference sequence). V lost 0 bases and J lost 1; bases outside the gene matches: 3. Written as DNA, the CDR3 is TGTGCCAGCAGCTTGGAGGTAGCGGGGGGCACAGATACGCAGTATTTT. Translation: CASSLEVAGGTDTQYF.

The rearrangement uses TRBV27 and TRBJ2-3; 7 nucleotides match TRBD2. Germline V gives CDR1 MNHEY, CDR2 SMNVEV (reference sequence). V shed 2 bases, J shed 4 bases, and the junction held 6 bases outside the gene matches. CDR3 size: 15 residues. The DNA for the CDR3 is TGTGCCAGCAGTTTAGCGGGAGCGGTTGCAGATACGCAGTATTTT. Translated, it gives CASSLAGAVADTQYF.

The rearrangement joins TRBV20-1 to TRBJ2-1; 9 bases are shared with TRBD2. The CDR3 is made up of 16 amino acids. The ends lost 3 bases at V and 1 base at J; junction bases unmatched: 7. Germline CDR1 and CDR2: DFQATT and SNEGSKA (reference sequence). This CDR3 reads CSASRGSGSSYNEQFF. CDR3 DNA sequence: TGCAGTGCTAGTCGCGGTAGCGGGAGTTCCTACAATGAGCAGTTCTTC.